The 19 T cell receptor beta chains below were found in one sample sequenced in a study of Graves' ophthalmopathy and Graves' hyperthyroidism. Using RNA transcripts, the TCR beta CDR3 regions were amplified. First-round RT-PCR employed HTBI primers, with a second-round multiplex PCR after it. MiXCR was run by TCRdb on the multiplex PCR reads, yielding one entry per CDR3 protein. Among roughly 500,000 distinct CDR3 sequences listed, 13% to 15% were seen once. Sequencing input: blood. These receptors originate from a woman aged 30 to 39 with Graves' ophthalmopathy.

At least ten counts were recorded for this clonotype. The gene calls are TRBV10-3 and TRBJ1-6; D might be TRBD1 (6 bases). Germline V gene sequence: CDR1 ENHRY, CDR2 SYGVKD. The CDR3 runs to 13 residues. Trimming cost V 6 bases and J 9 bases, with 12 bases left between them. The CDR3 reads CAISPQGGSPLHF. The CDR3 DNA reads TGTGCCATCAGCCCACAGGGAGGTTCACCCCTCCACTTT.

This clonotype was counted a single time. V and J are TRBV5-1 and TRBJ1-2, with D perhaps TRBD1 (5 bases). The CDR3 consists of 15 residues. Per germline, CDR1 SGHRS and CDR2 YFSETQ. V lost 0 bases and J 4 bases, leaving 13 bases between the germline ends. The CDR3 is CASSLAPGYTYGYTF. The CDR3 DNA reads TGCGCCAGCAGCTTGGCTCCAGGGTACACCTATGGCTACACCTTC.

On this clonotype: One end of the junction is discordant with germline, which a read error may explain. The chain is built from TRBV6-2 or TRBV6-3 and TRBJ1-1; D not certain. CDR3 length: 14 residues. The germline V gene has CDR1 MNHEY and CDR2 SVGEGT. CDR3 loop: CASTMPLGNTEAFF. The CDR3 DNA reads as TGTGCCAGCACCATGCCCTTGGGGAACACTGAAGCTTTCTTC.

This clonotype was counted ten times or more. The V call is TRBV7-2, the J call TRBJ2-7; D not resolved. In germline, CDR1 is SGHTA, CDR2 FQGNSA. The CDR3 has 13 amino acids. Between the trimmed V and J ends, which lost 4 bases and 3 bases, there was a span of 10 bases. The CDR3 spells CASSSSPGYEQYF. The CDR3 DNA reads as TGTGCCAGCAGCTCAAGCCCCGGCTACGAGCAGTACTTC.

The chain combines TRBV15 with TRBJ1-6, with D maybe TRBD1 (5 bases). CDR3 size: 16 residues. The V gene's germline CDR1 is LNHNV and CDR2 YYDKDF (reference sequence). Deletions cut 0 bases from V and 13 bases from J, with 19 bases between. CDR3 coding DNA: TGTGCCACCAGCAGAGAAATCGACGGGGCCGGGTTTCCCCTCCACTTT. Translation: CATSREIDGAGFPLHF.

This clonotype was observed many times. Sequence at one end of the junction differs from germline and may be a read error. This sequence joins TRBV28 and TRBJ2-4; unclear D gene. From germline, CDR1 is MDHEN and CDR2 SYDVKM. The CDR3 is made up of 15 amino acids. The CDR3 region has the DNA TGTGCCAGCAGCCACCCAAACGCAGCCAAAAACATTAAGTACTTC. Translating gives CASSHPNAAKNIKYF.

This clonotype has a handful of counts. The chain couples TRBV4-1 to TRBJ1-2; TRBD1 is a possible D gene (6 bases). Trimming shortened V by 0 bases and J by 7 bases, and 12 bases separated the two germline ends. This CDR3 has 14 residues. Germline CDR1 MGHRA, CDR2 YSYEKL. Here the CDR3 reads CASSQETGAGGYTF. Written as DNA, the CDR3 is TGCGCCAGCAGCCAAGAAACGGGGGCAGGTGGCTACACCTTC.

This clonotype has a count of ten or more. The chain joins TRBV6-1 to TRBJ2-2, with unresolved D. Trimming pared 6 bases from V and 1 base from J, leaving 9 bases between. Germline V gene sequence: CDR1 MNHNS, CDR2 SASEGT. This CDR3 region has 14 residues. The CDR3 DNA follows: TGTGCCAGCAGGGAACAACTGAACACCGGGGAGCTGTTTTTT. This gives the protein CASREQLNTGELFF.

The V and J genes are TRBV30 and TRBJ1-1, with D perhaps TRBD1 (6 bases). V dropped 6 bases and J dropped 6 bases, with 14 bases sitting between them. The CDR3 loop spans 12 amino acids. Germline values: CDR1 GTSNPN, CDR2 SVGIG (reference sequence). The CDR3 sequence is CACPGGASEAFF. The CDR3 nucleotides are TGTGCCTGCCCTGGGGGGGCGTCTGAAGCTTTCTTT.

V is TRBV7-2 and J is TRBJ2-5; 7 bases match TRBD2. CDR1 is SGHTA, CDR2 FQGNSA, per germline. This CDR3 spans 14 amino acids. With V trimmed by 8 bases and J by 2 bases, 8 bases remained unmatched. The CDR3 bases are TGTGCCAGCGCTGTACACGGGGGGCAAGAGACCCAGTACTTC. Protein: CASAVHGGQETQYF.

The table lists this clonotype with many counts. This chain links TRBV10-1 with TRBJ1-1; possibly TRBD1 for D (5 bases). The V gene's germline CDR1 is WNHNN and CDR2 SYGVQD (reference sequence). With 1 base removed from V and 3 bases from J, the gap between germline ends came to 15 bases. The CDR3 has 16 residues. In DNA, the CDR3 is TGCGCCAGCAGTGAGTACCCCGGGACGGGATACACTGAAGCTTTCTTT. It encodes CASSEYPGTGYTEAFF.

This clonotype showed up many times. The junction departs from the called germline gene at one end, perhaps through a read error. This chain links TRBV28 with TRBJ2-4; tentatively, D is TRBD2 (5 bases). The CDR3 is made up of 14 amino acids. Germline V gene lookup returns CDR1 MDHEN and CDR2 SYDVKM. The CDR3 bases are TGTGCCACCCTCGGGGATCTAGCCAAAAACATTAAGTACTTC. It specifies CATLGDLAKNIKYF.

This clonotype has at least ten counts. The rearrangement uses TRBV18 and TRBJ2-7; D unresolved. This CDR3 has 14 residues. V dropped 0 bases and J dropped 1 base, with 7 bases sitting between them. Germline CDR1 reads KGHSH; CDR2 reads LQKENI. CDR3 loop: CASSPPGKSYEQYF. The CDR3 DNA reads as TGTGCCAGCTCACCACCGGGCAAGTCCTACGAGCAGTACTTC.

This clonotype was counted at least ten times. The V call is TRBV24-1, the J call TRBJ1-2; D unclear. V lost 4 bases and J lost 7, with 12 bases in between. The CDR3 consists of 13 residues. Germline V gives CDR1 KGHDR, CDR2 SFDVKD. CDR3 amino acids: CATSETGRSGYTF. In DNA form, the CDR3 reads TGTGCCACCAGTGAGACCGGCAGATCTGGCTACACCTTC.

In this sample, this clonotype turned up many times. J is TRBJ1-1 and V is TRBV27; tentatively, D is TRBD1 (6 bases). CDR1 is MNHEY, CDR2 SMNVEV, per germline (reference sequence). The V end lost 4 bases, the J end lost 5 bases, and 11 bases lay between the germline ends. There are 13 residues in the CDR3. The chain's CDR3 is CASSSYRVTEAFF. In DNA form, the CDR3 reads TGTGCCAGCAGTTCCTACAGGGTTACTGAAGCTTTCTTT.

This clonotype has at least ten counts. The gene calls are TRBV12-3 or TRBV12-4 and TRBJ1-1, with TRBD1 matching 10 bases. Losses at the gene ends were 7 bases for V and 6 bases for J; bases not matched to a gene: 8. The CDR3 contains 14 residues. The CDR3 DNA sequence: TGTGCCAGCACAGAGGGACAGGGGACCTCTGAAGCTTTCTTT. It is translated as CASTEGQGTSEAFF.

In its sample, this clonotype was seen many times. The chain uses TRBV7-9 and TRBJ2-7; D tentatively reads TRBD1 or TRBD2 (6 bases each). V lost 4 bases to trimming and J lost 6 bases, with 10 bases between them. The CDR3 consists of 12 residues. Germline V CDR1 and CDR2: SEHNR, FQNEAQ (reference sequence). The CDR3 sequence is CASSSRGGEQYF. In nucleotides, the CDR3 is TGTGCCAGCAGCTCCAGGGGAGGCGAGCAGTACTTC. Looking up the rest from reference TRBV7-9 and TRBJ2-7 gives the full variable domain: DTGVSQNPRHKITKRGQNVTFRCDPISEHNRLYWYRQTLGQGPEFLTYFQNEAQLEKSRLLSDRFSAERPKGSFSTLEIQRTEQGDSAMYLCASSSRGGEQYFGPGTRLTVT.

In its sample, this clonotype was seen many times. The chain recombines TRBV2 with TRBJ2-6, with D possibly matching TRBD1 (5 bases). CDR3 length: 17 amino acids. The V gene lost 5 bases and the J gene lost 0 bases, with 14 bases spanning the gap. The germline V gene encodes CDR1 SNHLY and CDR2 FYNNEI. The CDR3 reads CASSFDSGSSGANVLTF. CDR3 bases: TGTGCCAGCAGTTTCGACAGTGGGTCCTCTGGGGCCAACGTCCTGACTTTC. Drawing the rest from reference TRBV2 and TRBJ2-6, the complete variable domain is EPEVTQTPSHQVTQMGQEVILRCVPISNHLYFYWYRQILGQKVEFLVSFYNNEISEKSEIFDDQFSVERPDGSNFTLKIRSTKLEDSAMYFCASSFDSGSSGANVLTFGAGSRLTVL.

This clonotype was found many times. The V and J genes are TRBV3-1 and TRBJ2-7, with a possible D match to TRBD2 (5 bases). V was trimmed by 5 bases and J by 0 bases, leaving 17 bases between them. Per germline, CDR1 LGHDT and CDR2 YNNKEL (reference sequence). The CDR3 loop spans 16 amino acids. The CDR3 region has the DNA TGTGCCAGCAGCATCCTGCCCGGGAAAAGCTCCTACGAGCAGTACTTC. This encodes CASSILPGKSSYEQYF.